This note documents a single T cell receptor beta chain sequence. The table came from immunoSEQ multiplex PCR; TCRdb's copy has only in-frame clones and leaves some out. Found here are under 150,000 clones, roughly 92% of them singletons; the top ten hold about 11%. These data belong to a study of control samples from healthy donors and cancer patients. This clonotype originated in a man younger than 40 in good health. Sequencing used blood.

The CDR3 region has the DNA TGTGCCAGCAGTTTATCGACCCCAGGGGGGAACACTGAAGCTTTCTTT. It encodes CASSLSTPGGNTEAFF. J is TRBJ1-1 and V is TRBV28; 7 nucleotides line up with TRBD1. Germline V lookup: CDR1 MDHEN, CDR2 SYDVKM. V shed 1 base, J shed 1 base, and the junction held 6 bases outside the gene matches. The length of the CDR3 is 16 residues.